These T cell receptor beta chains were read from a single sample in a study of blood T cell repertoires in COVID-19. Only in-frame clones appear in the TCRdb table, and some are missing; sequencing was by immunoSEQ multiplex PCR. The table shows about 200,000 clones, with 70% to 85% occurring only once. The sample comprised peripheral blood. The receptors here all came from a human donor in a cohort sampled during active COVID-19. The CDR3 runs from the conserved cysteine through the conserved F or W. Each record gives: CDR3 length, J gene, V gene, D gene, CDR3 protein. The D gene is left open where the match is weak.

15,TRBJ2-7,TRBV10-2,TRBD2,CASTKTGLAAAEQYF
14,TRBJ2-1,TRBV18,.,CASSTGGPANEQFF
14,TRBJ2-1,TRBV6-2/TRBV6-3,TRBD2,CASSQIAGGTEQFF
16,TRBJ2-1,TRBV18,TRBD2,CASSRPGLAGGNEQFF
17,TRBJ2-4,TRBV4-1,TRBD1,CASSQPRQGRAKNIQYF
15,TRBJ2-1,TRBV28,TRBD2,CASSPYNAGGPKQFF
15,TRBJ1-5,TRBV2,.,CASRSTTGINQPQHF
16,TRBJ2-3,TRBV27,TRBD2,CASSFLTSGNTDTQYF
15,TRBJ1-6,TRBV6-1,TRBD1,CASSEARQGQSPLHF
13,TRBJ2-1,TRBV6-5,.,CASLRSGSNEQFF
13,TRBJ1-2,TRBV9,.,CASSVEQYYGYTF
13,TRBJ2-1,TRBV11-1,TRBD2,CASSFGLDNEQFF
14,TRBJ2-1,TRBV20-1,TRBD2,CSASPSGGHNEQFF
18,TRBJ2-1,TRBV19,TRBD2,CASRRRTSGTDIANEQFF